One and the same sample provided the 19 T cell receptor beta chains below, sequenced in a study of CD8 T cells in ankylosing spondylitis. TCRdb called the 5' RACE reads again in MiXCR, with one record for every CDR3 protein. This table holds some 250,000 distinct CDR3 sequences, 20% to 30% found once. What was sequenced was blood, either unsorted or a sorted T cell fraction (not recorded which). These receptors all stem from a male donor with ankylosing spondylitis or in good health (not recorded which).

The CDR3 DNA reads TGCAGTGCCTGGACTAGCGGGGGGATCTACGAGCAGTACTTC. Translation gives CSAWTSGGIYEQYF. The gene calls are TRBV20-1 and TRBJ2-7, with 14 positions matching TRBD2. This CDR3 contains 14 residues. The V gene's germline CDR1 is DFQATT and CDR2 SNEGSKA (reference sequence). The trim removed 6 bases at V and 3 bases at J, leaving 4 bases unmatched.

V is TRBV4-1 and J is TRBJ2-5, with TRBD1 matching 7 bases. The CDR3 is 15 residues long. Germline CDR1 reads MGHRA; CDR2 reads YSYEKL. The J segment lost 5 bases and the V segment lost 1 base, leaving 7 bases of the junction unmatched. In nucleotides, the CDR3 is TGCGCCAGCAGCCAAGGGGAGACAGGGTCGGAGACCCAGTACTTC. Protein sequence: CASSQGETGSETQYF.

The chain uses TRBV29-1 and TRBJ2-1; 7 nucleotides agree with TRBD2. Germline lookup yields CDR1 SQVTM and CDR2 ANQGSEA. The CDR3 spans 12 residues. The J segment lost 7 bases and the V segment lost 7 bases, leaving 7 bases of the junction unmatched. DNA for the CDR3: TGCAGCGGCGGGGGACCGACGAATGAGCAGTTCTTC. It codes for CSGGGPTNEQFF.

The V and J genes are TRBV12-3 or TRBV12-4 and TRBJ2-7; D is ambiguous. The CDR3 consists of 14 residues. Trimming removed 4 bases from V and 5 bases from J, with 15 bases in between. For the CDR3, the DNA is TGTGCCAGCAGTTCGCTGACCCAACCGGACGAGCAGTACTTC. Encoded protein: CASSSLTQPDEQYF.

This clonotype was detected only once. The rearrangement links TRBV18 to TRBJ1-1; TRBD1 aligns across 8 bases. After removal of 3 bases from V and 5 bases from J, the junction contained 8 bases not matched to a gene. The V gene's germline CDR1 is KGHSH and CDR2 LQKENI. CDR3 size: 15 residues. The CDR3 loop reads CASSPPGYRGTEAFF. CDR3 nucleotides: TGTGCCAGCTCACCCCCGGGGTACAGGGGGACTGAAGCTTTCTTT.

The V call is TRBV4-1, the J call TRBJ1-5; TRBD1 matches at 10 bases. This CDR3 has 17 amino acids. CDR1 and CDR2 (germline): MGHRA, YSYEKL. V lost 0 bases, J lost 2 bases, and 4 bases stayed unmatched. CDR3 DNA sequence: TGCGCCAGCAGCCAAGAGCCCGGGACAGGGGGCAATCAGCCCCAGCATTTT. It encodes CASSQEPGTGGNQPQHF.

Many counts were recorded for this clonotype. The chain carries TRBV20-1 and TRBJ2-5; D perhaps matches TRBD2 (6 bases). The CDR3 contains 11 residues. Germline loops: CDR1 DFQATT, CDR2 SNEGSKA (reference sequence). Trimming cost V 6 bases and J 9 bases, with 14 bases left between them. Here the CDR3 reads CSAFSGTPQYF. The DNA for the CDR3 is TGCAGTGCCTTTAGCGGAACCCCCCAGTACTTC.

V and J are TRBV2 and TRBJ2-1; possible D gene TRBD1, 6 bases. This CDR3 region has 14 residues. The germline gives CDR1 SNHLY, CDR2 FYNNEI. Trimming took 7 bases from V and 0 from J, leaving 10 bases between them. The CDR3 protein is CASTTGSSYNEQFF. The CDR3 DNA sequence: TGTGCCAGCACGACAGGTAGCTCCTACAATGAGCAGTTCTTC.

The chain joins TRBV21-1 to TRBJ2-7; whether TRBD2, the table's D call, matches the DNA was not checked. TRBV21-1 is a recognized pseudogene. This CDR3 has 16 residues. CDR3 amino acids: CASSKEGSGGAYEQYF. CDR3 sequence (DNA): TGTGCCAGCAGCAAAGAGGGAAGCGGGGGGGCCTACGAGCAGTACTTC.

The V call is TRBV7-7, the J call TRBJ2-3, with 7 nucleotides matching TRBD2. The CDR3 spans 13 residues. The V gene end was trimmed by 5 bases and the J gene end by 6 bases; junction bases not matched to a gene: 5. Germline V gives CDR1 SSHAT, CDR2 FNYEAQ (reference sequence). CDR3 sequence reads: CASSPAGVDTQYF. The CDR3 DNA reads as TGTGCCAGCAGCCCTGCGGGGGTTGATACGCAGTATTTT.

Ten or more counts support this clonotype. V and J are TRBV20-1 and TRBJ2-2; D call uncertain. Germline assignment: CDR1 DFQATT and CDR2 SNEGSKA (reference sequence). The CDR3 spans 11 residues. Between the trimmed V and J ends, which lost 3 bases and 5 bases, there was a span of 4 bases. The CDR3 nucleotides read TGCAGTGCTAGTAGGACCGGGGAGCTGTTTTTT. Protein sequence: CSASRTGELFF.

This rearrangement joins TRBV19 to TRBJ2-1; tentatively, D is TRBD1 (6 bases). The CDR3 has 14 residues. The V end lost 6 bases, the J end lost 9 bases, and 18 bases lay between the germline ends. CDR1 is LNHDA, CDR2 SQIVND, per germline (reference sequence). This chain's CDR3 is CASRMGQGSGEQFF. The DNA for the CDR3 is TGTGCCAGTAGAATGGGGCAGGGGTCGGGTGAGCAGTTCTTC.

The chain joins TRBV28 to TRBJ2-3, with TRBD1 as a possible D gene (5 bases). V lost 3 bases and J 5 bases, leaving 6 bases between the germline ends. Germline assignment: CDR1 MDHEN and CDR2 SYDVKM. The CDR3 is made up of 12 amino acids. Written as DNA, the CDR3 is TGTGCCAGCAGTTTCCAGGGAGATACGCAGTATTTT. As protein: CASSFQGDTQYF. Full variable domain (missing parts from reference TRBV28 and TRBJ2-3): DVKVTQSSRYLVKRTGEKVFLECVQDMDHENMFWYRQDPGLGLRLIYFSYDVKMKEKGDIPEGYSVSREKKERFSLILESASTNQTSMYLCASSFQGDTQYFGPGTRLTVL.

The table lists this clonotype with a few counts. The V gene is TRBV12-3 or TRBV12-4, the J gene TRBJ2-3; no clear D. Trimming stripped 6 bases from V and 1 base from J, with 11 bases between. This CDR3 has 14 amino acids. This chain's CDR3 is CASSFTVGTDTQYF. The CDR3 coding sequence is TGTGCCAGCAGCTTTACGGTCGGCACAGATACGCAGTATTTT.

The chain is built from TRBV10-3 and TRBJ1-4; no firm D call. Trimming shortened V by 10 bases and J by 6 bases, and 18 bases separated the two germline ends. Germline-derived CDR1 and CDR2 are ENHRY and SYGVKD. The CDR3 runs 14 residues. CDR3 in DNA: TGTGCCACCATGGCGGGAGGAACGGATGAAAAACTGTTTTTT. Protein: CATMAGGTDEKLFF.

In this sample, this clonotype turned up many times. J is TRBJ2-1 and V is TRBV20-1, with TRBD2 identical over 13 bases. The V gene's germline CDR1 is DFQATT and CDR2 SNEGSKA (reference sequence). Trimming took 2 bases from V and 8 from J; bases not matched to a gene: 6. The CDR3 contains 15 residues. The CDR3: CSARPGTSGADEQFF. The CDR3 DNA reads as TGCAGTGCTAGACCTGGGACTAGCGGGGCTGATGAGCAGTTCTTC.

This clonotype appeared many times. The rearrangement uses TRBV15 and TRBJ2-5, with D maybe TRBD2 (7 bases). Trimming left V 0 bases short and J 5 bases short, with 13 bases between. The CDR3 is 15 residues long. Germline assignment: CDR1 LNHNV and CDR2 YYDKDF (reference sequence). The CDR3 loop reads CATSRDGGGGETQYF. CDR3 sequence (DNA): TGTGCCACCAGCAGAGATGGGGGGGGCGGGGAGACCCAGTACTTC.

V usage is TRBV27 and J usage is TRBJ2-5, with 10 bases lining up with TRBD2. This CDR3 has 16 residues. Per the germline V gene, CDR1 is MNHEY and CDR2 is SMNVEV (reference sequence). V shed 4 bases and J 4 bases; nucleotides not matched to a gene: 9. The CDR3 sequence: CASSSSYSGGVETQYF. In DNA, the CDR3 is TGTGCCAGCAGTTCCTCGTACAGCGGGGGGGTAGAGACCCAGTACTTC.

The CDR3 here is CASSLSWGDTQYF. The CDR3 DNA reads TGTGCCAGCAGTTTATCATGGGGGGATACGCAGTATTTT. V usage is TRBV27 and J usage is TRBJ2-3; perhaps D is TRBD1 or TRBD2 (5 bases each). The V and J ends lost 0 bases and 6 bases respectively, with 7 bases between them. This CDR3 is 13 amino acids long. Germline CDR1 MNHEY, CDR2 SMNVEV (reference sequence).